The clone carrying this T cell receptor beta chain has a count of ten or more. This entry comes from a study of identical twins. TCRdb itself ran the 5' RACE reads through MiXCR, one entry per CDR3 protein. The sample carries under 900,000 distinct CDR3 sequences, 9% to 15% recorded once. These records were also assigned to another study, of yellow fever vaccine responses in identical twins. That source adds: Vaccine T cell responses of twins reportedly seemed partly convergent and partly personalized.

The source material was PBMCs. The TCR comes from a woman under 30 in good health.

Here the CDR3 reads CATSDTYQETQYF. CDR3 DNA sequence: TGTGCCACCTCGGACACCTACCAAGAGACCCAGTACTTC. The J gene is TRBJ2-5, the V gene TRBV24-1, with D possibly being TRBD1 (5 bases). The CDR3 contains 13 residues. V gave up 9 bases and J gave up 0 bases, with 10 bases separating them. The germline V gene has CDR1 KGHDR and CDR2 SFDVKD.